The 32 T cell receptor beta chains below all came from one sample that was sequenced in a study of shared clonotypes between healthy human individuals. Repertoires were generated with immunoSEQ multiplex PCR, while TCRdb's copy carries only in-frame clones and drops some. The sample lists about 460,000 clones, roughly four fifths occurring once. Sequences were obtained from PBMCs. The receptors were gathered from a woman aged 40 to 50 in good health. Some clones in this sample may be carry-over from other donors' samples.

The chain employs TRBV7-8 and TRBJ2-7, with D maybe TRBD1 (5 bases). The germline V and J ends were trimmed by 8 bases and 3 bases, with 11 bases remaining between them. This CDR3 has 12 amino acids. In germline, CDR1 is SGHVS, CDR2 FQNEAQ. The DNA for the CDR3 is TGTGCCAGCGGTGGGGCTCGCTACGAGCAGTACTTC. Its translation is CASGGARYEQYF.

This chain connects TRBV19 to TRBJ2-7, with 9 bases identical to TRBD1. V shed 5 bases, J shed 2 bases, and the junction held 7 bases outside the gene matches. The germline gives CDR1 LNHDA, CDR2 SQIVND (reference sequence). The CDR3 contains 15 residues. As DNA, the CDR3 is TGTGCCAGTAGTTTATCCGGGACAGGGACCTACGAGCAGTACTTC. Translated, it gives CASSLSGTGTYEQYF.

V is TRBV30 and J is TRBJ2-7; TRBD2 agrees at 7 bases. V was pared by 4 bases and J by 0 bases, with 12 bases of the junction left unmatched. Germline CDR1 GTSNPN, CDR2 SVGIG (reference sequence). This CDR3 is built from 16 residues. The CDR3 protein is CAWIHGGLAGSYEQYF. The CDR3 DNA reads as TGTGCCTGGATTCACGGAGGGTTAGCGGGCTCCTACGAGCAGTACTTC.

As concerns this clone: This sequence may be a read error, since a much larger clone differs from it by one base. Here the CDR3 omits its conserved ending phenylalanine or tryptophan, so a read error is the likely source. This chain links TRBV20-1 with TRBJ1-2, with 8 bases identical to TRBD1. The CDR3 spans 11 residues. From germline, CDR1 is DFQATT and CDR2 SNEGSKA (reference sequence). CDR3 DNA sequence: TGCAGCCTCGGACAGGGCTATGGCTACACCCTC. The encoded protein is CSLGQGYGYTL.

The V gene is TRBV10-2, the J gene TRBJ2-1; possibly TRBD2 for D (5 bases). The germline V gene encodes CDR1 WSHSY and CDR2 SAAADI. Trimming cost V 7 bases and J 6 bases, with 13 bases left between them. This CDR3 is built from 13 residues. The CDR3 reads CASTSGRGNEQFF. In DNA form, the CDR3 reads TGCGCCAGCACGTCGGGGAGAGGCAATGAGCAGTTCTTC.

V gene TRBV6-5 combines with J gene TRBJ1-4; TRBD1 is a possible D gene (5 bases). Between the trimmed V and J ends, which lost 2 bases and 5 bases, there was a span of 15 bases. The germline V gene encodes CDR1 MNHEY and CDR2 SVGAGI. The CDR3 covers 16 residues. The CDR3 DNA is TGTGCCAGCAGTTACGCGGCCGGGACCGGGAATGAAAAACTGTTTTTT. This translates into CASSYAAGTGNEKLFF.

This rearrangement joins TRBV6-1 to TRBJ2-7; D unclear. Trimming removed 3 bases at V and 2 bases at J, with 5 bases between. The V gene's germline CDR1 is MNHNS and CDR2 SASEGT. The CDR3 sequence is 12 residues long. The DNA for the CDR3 is TGTGCCAGCAGTGACATAACCTACGAGCAGTACTTC. Translation gives CASSDITYEQYF.

The CDR3 loop is CASSLLDEQFF. The CDR3, as DNA: TGTGCCAGCAGCTTATTGGATGAGCAGTTCTTC. The chain couples TRBV7-2 to TRBJ2-1; D is ambiguous. Germline V gene data show CDR1 as SGHTA and CDR2 as FQGNSA. CDR3 size: 11 residues. Trimming cost V 2 bases and J 8 bases, with 4 bases left between them. Full variable domain (rest looked up from reference TRBV7-2 and TRBJ2-1): GAGVSQSPSNKVTEKGKDVELRCDPISGHTALYWYRQSLGQGLEFLIYFQGNSAPDKSGLPSDRFSAERTGGSVSTLTIQRTQQEDSAVYLCASSLLDEQFFGPGTRLTVL.

The rearrangement joins TRBV19 to TRBJ2-7; no clear D gene. Germline V CDR1 and CDR2: LNHDA, SQIVND (reference sequence). The CDR3 has 16 amino acids. V lost 4 bases and J lost 6, with 22 bases in between. The DNA for the CDR3 is TGTGCCAGTAGTACCGGCTGGTCCAACGGCGATCCCGAGCAGTACTTC. It codes for CASSTGWSNGDPEQYF.

This rearrangement joins TRBV7-2 to TRBJ1-4; D ambiguous. Germline CDR1 and CDR2: SGHTA and FQGNSA. The CDR3 is made up of 14 amino acids. The V end was cut by 5 bases, the J end by 3 bases, with 10 bases between. The CDR3 nucleotides are TGTGCCAGCAGCGCCACCGGGCCTAATGAAAAACTGTTTTTT. Translation: CASSATGPNEKLFF. The whole variable domain, filled in from reference TRBV7-2 and TRBJ1-4, reads GAGVSQSPSNKVTEKGKDVELRCDPISGHTALYWYRQSLGQGLEFLIYFQGNSAPDKSGLPSDRFSAERTGGSVSTLTIQRTQQEDSAVYLCASSATGPNEKLFFGSGTQLSVL.

The V gene is TRBV7-2, the J gene TRBJ1-2; D may be TRBD1 (6 bases). Germline CDR1 and CDR2: SGHTA and FQGNSA. The V gene lost 5 bases and the J gene lost 0 bases, with 13 bases spanning the gap. The CDR3 covers 15 residues. The CDR3 bases are TGTGCCAGCAGCAGGGGGACACCTACTAACTATGGCTACACCTTC. Translated, it gives CASSRGTPTNYGYTF. Full variable domain (rest looked up from reference TRBV7-2 and TRBJ1-2): GAGVSQSPSNKVTEKGKDVELRCDPISGHTALYWYRQSLGQGLEFLIYFQGNSAPDKSGLPSDRFSAERTGGSVSTLTIQRTQQEDSAVYLCASSRGTPTNYGYTFGSGTRLTVV.

The chain recombines TRBV2 with TRBJ1-2, with unresolved D. The CDR3 sequence is 15 residues long. Germline V gene data show CDR1 as SNHLY and CDR2 as FYNNEI. With 8 bases removed from V and 0 bases from J, the gap between germline ends came to 16 bases. The CDR3 reads CASGEPRQPNYGYTF. The CDR3 coding sequence is TGTGCCAGCGGAGAACCGCGGCAGCCTAACTATGGCTACACCTTC.

This chain links TRBV7-6 with TRBJ2-3, with TRBD2 matching 14 bases. This CDR3 has 16 residues. The junction had 4 bases not matched to a gene; V was cut back by 4 bases and J by 4 bases. From germline, CDR1 is SGHVS and CDR2 FNYEAQ. The CDR3 nucleotides are TGTGCCAGCAGCTCAGGACTAGCGGGAGGTGCAGATACGCAGTATTTT. Residues: CASSSGLAGGADTQYF. The variable domain in full, completed from reference TRBV7-6 and TRBJ2-3, reads GAGVSQSPRYKVTKRGQDVALRCDPISGHVSLYWYRQALGQGPEFLTYFNYEAQQDKSGLPNDRFSAERPEGSISTLTIQRTEQRDSAMYRCASSSGLAGGADTQYFGPGTRLTVL.

The CDR3 DNA follows: TGCAGCGTGGCGACGGATAGCAATCAGCCCCAGCATTTT. It specifies CSVATDSNQPQHF. The J gene is TRBJ1-5, the V gene TRBV29-1, with no clear D. Trimming cost V 6 bases and J 0 bases, with 9 bases left between them. CDR3 size: 13 residues. In germline, CDR1 is SQVTM, CDR2 ANQGSEA.

The chain is built from TRBV10-1 and TRBJ1-2, with unresolved D. The V end was cut by 6 bases, the J end by 8 bases, with 16 bases between. The CDR3 is 13 residues long. Germline CDR1 is WNHNN and CDR2 is SYGVQD (reference sequence). The CDR3: CASSLSGSVGYTF. In nucleotides, the CDR3 is TGCGCCAGCAGCCTCAGCGGGTCGGTAGGCTACACCTTC.

The chain carries TRBV7-9 and TRBJ1-1; D possibly corresponds to TRBD1 (5 bases). The germline CDR1 and CDR2 sequences are SEHNR and FQNEAQ (reference sequence). This CDR3 contains 15 residues. Trimming pared 0 bases from V and 4 bases from J, leaving 12 bases between. The CDR3 DNA sequence: TGTGCCAGCAGCTTAGCCTCCGTGGGGGGCACTGAAGCTTTCTTT. It specifies CASSLASVGGTEAFF.

This clone has just a few counts. Other nucleotide sequences in the sample specify the same CDR3. The chain is built from TRBV30 and TRBJ1-5, with D possibly TRBD1 on 5 matching bases. V was clipped by 3 bases and J by 5 bases, with 17 bases between them. Per germline, CDR1 GTSNPN and CDR2 SVGIG (reference sequence). This CDR3 has 15 residues. The chain's CDR3 is CAWSPRGRGDQPQHF. CDR3 DNA sequence: TGTGCCTGGAGCCCGAGGGGACGGGGAGATCAGCCCCAGCATTTT.

As to this clone: A read error likely explains this, since a far larger clone differs by one base. Since the CDR3 does not end with the conserved phenylalanine or tryptophan, this likely comes from a read error. The V gene is TRBV10-3, the J gene TRBJ1-5; D is unresolved. The CDR3 has 12 amino acids. Germline CDR1 ENHRY, CDR2 SYGVKD. Trimming removed 8 bases from V and 3 bases from J, with 8 bases in between. CDR3 amino acids: CAIGAPNQPQHS. The CDR3 DNA reads TGTGCCATCGGCGCTCCCAATCAGCCCCAGCATTCT.

The CDR3 sequence is CSVPRDTLNTEAFF. CDR3 nucleotide sequence: TGCAGCGTTCCTCGGGACACTTTGAACACTGAAGCTTTCTTT. The chain has TRBV29-1 and TRBJ1-1, with D perhaps TRBD1 (6 bases). From germline, CDR1 is SQVTM and CDR2 ANQGSEA. Trimming stripped 5 bases from V and 0 bases from J, with 13 bases between. This CDR3 spans 14 amino acids.

J is TRBJ1-2 and V is TRBV29-1; weak D call: TRBD1 (6 bases). The germline V gene encodes CDR1 SQVTM and CDR2 ANQGSEA. This CDR3 contains 15 residues. Trimming took 5 bases from V and 4 from J, leaving 20 bases between them. CDR3 region: CSVRDQGRGLYGYTF. The CDR3 coding sequence is TGCAGCGTTCGGGACCAGGGGAGAGGTCTCTATGGCTACACCTTC.

The chain joins TRBV10-1 to TRBJ2-7, with 8 positions matching TRBD1. V lost 6 bases and J lost 7; bases outside the gene matches: 11. This CDR3 spans 14 amino acids. Germline assignment: CDR1 WNHNN and CDR2 SYGVQD (reference sequence). The CDR3, as DNA: TGCGCCAGCAGCCGTGACAGGGGACGTTCTGAGCAGTACTTC. Its translation is CASSRDRGRSEQYF.

Concerning this clone: Since a far larger clone is one base different, this is likely a read error. The chain employs TRBV27 and TRBJ1-4, with 11 bases matching TRBD1. The junction had 7 bases not matched to a gene; V was cut back by 6 bases and J by 7 bases. Germline V gene sequence: CDR1 MNHEY, CDR2 SMNVEV (reference sequence). This CDR3 has 15 residues. The CDR3 region is CASRVGQGEVEKLFF. CDR3 in DNA: TGTGCCAGCAGGGTGGGACAGGGGGAAGTTGAAAAACTGTTTTTT.

CDR3 residues: CASQAGGADTQYF. The DNA of the CDR3 is TGTGCCAGCCAAGCGGGAGGGGCAGATACGCAGTATTTT. V and J are TRBV9 and TRBJ2-3; the match to TRBD2 covers 10 bases. Germline CDR1 is SGDLS and CDR2 is YYNGEE. The junction had 3 bases not matched to a gene; V was cut back by 7 bases and J by 4 bases. The CDR3 sequence is 13 residues long. Together with reference TRBV9 and TRBJ2-3, the CDR3 gives the full variable domain: DSGVTQTPKHLITATGQRVTLRCSPRSGDLSVYWYQQSLDQGLQFLIQYYNGEERAKGNILERFSAQQFPDLHSELNLSSLELGDSALYFCASQAGGADTQYFGPGTRLTVL.

The V and J genes are TRBV6-6 and TRBJ1-2; 8 nucleotides align to TRBD1. Per the germline V gene, CDR1 is MNHNY and CDR2 is SVGAGI (reference sequence). Trimming at V came to 5 bases and at J to 5 bases, leaving 10 bases not matched to a gene. The CDR3 covers 15 residues. CDR3 amino acids: CASSEEGQGHYGYTF. The CDR3 DNA is TGTGCCAGCAGTGAGGAAGGACAGGGCCATTATGGCTACACCTTC.

V usage is TRBV2 and J usage is TRBJ2-1; 7 bases agree with TRBD2. The CDR3 is 14 residues long. The germline V gene encodes CDR1 SNHLY and CDR2 FYNNEI. Trimming took 6 bases from V and 4 from J; bases not matched to a gene: 6. The CDR3 DNA sequence: TGTGCCAGCAGGCGGGGGTCGCAATACAATGAGCAGTTCTTC. Protein product: CASRRGSQYNEQFF.

The chain is built from TRBV12-5 and TRBJ2-7; 7 bases map to TRBD2. This CDR3 comprises 14 residues. Germline values: CDR1 LGHNT, CDR2 FRNRAP. J was trimmed by 5 bases and V by 1 base; bases with no gene match: 5. This chain's CDR3 is CASGLAGGSHEQYF. Written as DNA, the CDR3 is TGTGCTAGTGGTTTGGCGGGAGGATCTCACGAGCAGTACTTC.

Notes on this clone: This sequence may be a read error, since a much larger clone differs from it by one base. Other DNA variants within this sample encode the same CDR3. V gene TRBV29-1 combines with J gene TRBJ2-5, with D possibly matching TRBD1 (6 bases). The V gene lost 6 bases and the J gene lost 3 bases, with 23 bases spanning the gap. Germline CDR1 and CDR2: SQVTM and ANQGSEA. This CDR3 is 16 amino acids long. As DNA, the CDR3 is TGCAGCGTATCTTGGTCGGGGCAGGGGAGTAAAGAGACCCAGTACTTC. It yields the protein CSVSWSGQGSKETQYF.

This clone was picked up a small number of times. The V and J genes are TRBV2 and TRBJ1-1; 7 bases are a match to TRBD1. Germline CDR1 is SNHLY and CDR2 is FYNNEI. The CDR3 consists of 12 residues. CDR3 DNA sequence: TGTGCGTACGGGACAGAGTACACTGAAGCTTTCTTT. Its translation is CAYGTEYTEAFF.

This chain uses TRBV5-1 with TRBJ1-2; D is unresolved. Trimming shortened V by 5 bases and J by 6 bases, and 23 bases separated the two germline ends. CDR3 length equals 16 residues. Germline assignment: CDR1 SGHRS and CDR2 YFSETQ. The CDR3 protein is CASRQGAPAAHDGYTF. CDR3 DNA: TGCGCCAGCAGACAAGGAGCCCCAGCAGCTCACGATGGCTACACCTTC.

The V gene is TRBV13, the J gene TRBJ2-7; 9 bases map to TRBD1. The V gene end was trimmed by 4 bases and the J gene end by 3 bases; junction bases not matched to a gene: 16. The CDR3 loop spans 18 amino acids. Germline-derived CDR1 and CDR2 are PRHDT and FYEKMQ (reference sequence). CDR3 residues: CASSSFGTGRLNDYEQYF. The CDR3 nucleotides read TGTGCCAGCAGCTCGTTCGGGACAGGGCGGTTGAATGACTACGAGCAGTACTTC.

For this clone: A far larger clone is only one base removed, so a read error is likely. The sample contains more than one DNA sequence encoding this CDR3. V usage is TRBV4-2 and J usage is TRBJ1-2; D is ambiguous. V lost 0 bases and J lost 7, with 9 bases in between. The CDR3 is 13 residues long. CDR1 LGHNA and CDR2 YNFKEQ come from the germline V gene. CDR3 amino acids: CASSQEYQGGYTF. The CDR3 bases are TGTGCCAGCAGCCAAGAATATCAAGGTGGCTACACCTTC.

The chain carries TRBV19 and TRBJ2-7; D remains unclear. The CDR3 is 12 residues long. Trimming removed 6 bases at V and 3 bases at J, with 9 bases between. Germline assignment: CDR1 LNHDA and CDR2 SQIVND (reference sequence). As DNA, the CDR3 is TGTGCCAGTAGCGAGGTCGGCTACGAGCAGTACTTC. Its protein is CASSEVGYEQYF. Looking up the rest from reference TRBV19 and TRBJ2-7 gives the full variable domain: DGGITQSPKYLFRKEGQNVTLSCEQNLNHDAMYWYRQDPGQGLRLIYYSQIVNDFQKGDIAEGYSVSREKKESFPLTVTSAQKNPTAFYLCASSEVGYEQYFGPGTRLTVT.